These 17 T cell receptor beta chains came from one sample sequenced in a study of T cells in Graves' hyperthyroidism and ophthalmopathy. The investigators amplified TCR beta CDR3 regions from RNA transcripts. The HTBI set primed first-round TCR CDR3 RT-PCR. TCRdb recomputed calls from the multiplex PCR reads with MiXCR, one row per CDR3 protein. This table has under 600,000 distinct CDR3 sequences, roughly 15% appearing once. The specimen sequenced was blood. These TCRs come from a woman aged 40 to 50 with Graves' ophthalmopathy.

Ten or more counts support this clonotype. This chain uses TRBV2 with TRBJ2-1; 7 nucleotides agree with TRBD2. From germline, CDR1 is SNHLY and CDR2 FYNNEI. This CDR3 region has 14 residues. J lost 9 bases, V lost 11 bases, and 16 bases had no gene match. CDR3 in DNA: TGTGCCTCCGAACGCGGGGGAGGTGACGCTGAGCAGTTCTTC. The encoded protein is CASERGGGDAEQFF.

In its sample, this clonotype was seen a few times. The V call is TRBV5-1, the J call TRBJ1-1, with TRBD1 matching over 8 bases. The CDR3 extends over 14 amino acids. V shed 6 bases and J 2 bases; nucleotides not matched to a gene: 6. Germline V lookup: CDR1 SGHRS, CDR2 YFSETQ. CDR3 sequence: CASKAQGVNTEAFF. CDR3 in DNA: TGCGCCAGCAAGGCACAGGGGGTCAACACTGAAGCTTTCTTT. Drawing the rest from reference TRBV5-1 and TRBJ1-1, the complete variable domain is KAGVTQTPRYLIKTRGQQVTLSCSPISGHRSVSWYQQTPGQGLQFLFEYFSETQRNKGNFPGRFSGRQFSNSRSEMNVSTLELGDSALYLCASKAQGVNTEAFFGQGTRLTVV.

This clonotype was recorded at least ten times. The chain has TRBV28 and TRBJ2-3, with D unresolved. Germline V gene sequence: CDR1 MDHEN, CDR2 SYDVKM. This CDR3 region has 13 residues. Trimming left V 8 bases short and J 2 bases short, with 11 bases between. CDR3 nucleotides: TGTGCCAGCCTCAGAGGTGTCACAGATACGCAGTATTTT. This sequence encodes CASLRGVTDTQYF.

This clonotype was observed many times. In nucleotides, the CDR3 is TGTGCCTGCACGGGGAGCGGGAGGGCATACGAGCAGTACTTC. Its protein product is CACTGSGRAYEQYF. The V call is TRBV30, the J call TRBJ2-7; 10 bases are a match to TRBD2. Germline V lookup: CDR1 GTSNPN, CDR2 SVGIG (reference sequence). Trimming cost V 6 bases and J 4 bases; bases outside gene matches: 9. This CDR3 contains 14 residues.

On this clonotype: Possible read error: a much larger clone is one base away. The gene calls are TRBV20-1 and TRBJ2-1; possible D gene TRBD2, 6 bases. This CDR3 comprises 14 residues. Trimming removed 6 bases at V and 9 bases at J, with 21 bases between. Germline assignment: CDR1 DFQATT and CDR2 SNEGSKA (reference sequence). As DNA, the CDR3 is TGCAGTGCCCCGACTAGTTGGGGAGGAAGTGAGCAGTTCTTC. Translation gives CSAPTSWGGSEQFF.

This clonotype appeared many times. The chain combines TRBV20-1 with TRBJ2-1; 11 positions match TRBD1. Per germline, CDR1 DFQATT and CDR2 SNEGSKA (reference sequence). The V segment lost 3 bases and the J segment 0 bases; nucleotides outside the gene matches: 16. The CDR3 consists of 20 residues. The CDR3, as DNA: TGCAGTGCTAGGGTTACCCCGGGACAGGGGGGCCTGGCCTCCTACAATGAGCAGTTCTTC. It encodes CSARVTPGQGGLASYNEQFF.

This clonotype was counted only a few times. The chain links TRBV18 to TRBJ2-1; D remains ambiguous. From germline, CDR1 is KGHSH and CDR2 LQKENI. This CDR3 is 16 amino acids long. The ends were cut back, 0 bases at V and 0 bases at J, with 9 bases in the middle. In nucleotides, the CDR3 is TGTGCCAGCTCACCACCGGGCACCCGCTCCTACAATGAGCAGTTCTTC. Its protein is CASSPPGTRSYNEQFF. The complete variable domain, with remaining parts taken from reference TRBV18 and TRBJ2-1, reads NAGVMQNPRHLVRRRGQEARLRCSPMKGHSHVYWYRQLPEEGLKFMVYLQKENIIDESGMPKERFSAEFPKEGPSILRIQQVVRGDSAAYFCASSPPGTRSYNEQFFGPGTRLTVL.

In its sample, this clonotype was seen a few times. V gene TRBV12-3 or TRBV12-4 combines with J gene TRBJ1-5; 10 bases fit TRBD1. The J segment lost 4 bases and the V segment lost 6 bases, leaving 6 bases of the junction unmatched. CDR3 length: 15 residues. In DNA form, the CDR3 reads TGTGCCAGCAGGTCATCGGGACAGGGGAATCAGCCCCAGCATTTT. Translation: CASRSSGQGNQPQHF.

The V and J genes are TRBV7-9 and TRBJ2-4, with D unresolved. The V gene lost 1 base and the J gene lost 1 base, with 11 bases spanning the gap. Per the germline V gene, CDR1 is SEHNR and CDR2 is FQNEAQ (reference sequence). The CDR3 consists of 16 residues. The CDR3 loop is CASSLEASLAKNIQYF. The CDR3 region has the DNA TGTGCCAGCAGCTTAGAGGCTAGTCTTGCCAAAAACATTCAGTACTTC. Supplemented by reference TRBV7-9 and TRBJ2-4, the full variable domain reads DTGVSQNPRHKITKRGQNVTFRCDPISEHNRLYWYRQTLGQGPEFLTYFQNEAQLEKSRLLSDRFSAERPKGSFSTLEIQRTEQGDSAMYLCASSLEASLAKNIQYFGAGTRLSVL.

The rearrangement links TRBV24-1 to TRBJ1-5, with 7 nucleotides matching TRBD1. CDR1 is KGHDR and CDR2 is SFDVKD in the germline V gene. The CDR3 sequence is 14 residues long. V lost 9 bases to trimming and J lost 5 bases; unmatched junction nucleotides: 9. CDR3 sequence reads: CATDGTAGDQPQHF. In DNA form, the CDR3 reads TGTGCCACCGACGGGACAGCAGGAGATCAGCCCCAGCATTTT.

On this clonotype: A much larger clone differs by one base, so this may be a read error. The chain is built from TRBV11-2 and TRBJ2-5; D might be TRBD2 (6 bases). Trimming removed 7 bases from V and 1 base from J, with 13 bases in between. The CDR3 is 14 amino acids. Germline CDR1 is SGHAT and CDR2 is FQNNGV. The CDR3 coding sequence is TGTGCCAGCAACGTTGGCGGGGCCCAAGAGACCCAGTACTTC. Translation: CASNVGGAQETQYF.

This clonotype appeared a few times. The V and J genes are TRBV12-3 or TRBV12-4 and TRBJ2-1; D is uncertain. Trimming took off 7 bases at V and 8 bases at J, with 15 bases between the two ends. The CDR3 is 13 residues long. CDR3 coding DNA: TGTGCCAGCACGGTCAAATGGGTCCATGAGCAGTTCTTC. Protein product: CASTVKWVHEQFF.

This clonotype has at least ten counts. The chain links TRBV29-1 to TRBJ1-1; perhaps TRBD1 as D (5 bases). V lost 7 bases and J 0 bases, leaving 9 bases between the germline ends. The CDR3 sequence is 12 residues long. The germline gives CDR1 SQVTM, CDR2 ANQGSEA. The CDR3: CSARDLNTEAFF. The CDR3 bases are TGCAGCGCCAGGGACCTGAACACTGAAGCTTTCTTT.

The rearrangement joins TRBV6-1 to TRBJ1-4; 9 positions match TRBD1. The CDR3 totals 13 residues. V gave up 6 bases and J gave up 7 bases; unmatched junction bases: 3. Germline CDR1 is MNHNS and CDR2 is SASEGT. CDR3 amino acids: CASRVTGGEKLFF. In DNA, the CDR3 is TGTGCCAGCAGGGTGACAGGGGGTGAAAAACTGTTTTTT.

J is TRBJ2-1 and V is TRBV7-3; 8 bases match TRBD2. V was clipped by 5 bases and J by 8 bases; unmatched bases: 11. Germline assignment: CDR1 SGHTA and CDR2 FQGTGA. The CDR3 totals 15 residues. The CDR3 DNA reads TGTGCCAGCAGCCAACAGGTAGCGGGAAGGGATGAGCAGTTCTTC. Residues: CASSQQVAGRDEQFF.

This clonotype occurred many times. The V and J genes are TRBV7-9 and TRBJ1-4; tentatively, D is TRBD1 (6 bases). The CDR3 totals 14 residues. The germline gives CDR1 SEHNR, CDR2 FQNEAQ (reference sequence). Trimming cost V 5 bases and J 5 bases, with 12 bases left between them. The CDR3 is CASSPTGQNEKLFF. The CDR3 nucleotides are TGTGCCAGCAGCCCCACCGGACAGAATGAAAAACTGTTTTTT.

This clonotype came up a few times. The chain uses TRBV6-8 and TRBJ2-4; possibly TRBD1 for D (5 bases). V lost 2 bases and J lost 1, with 9 bases in between. Per the germline V gene, CDR1 is MNHGY and CDR2 is SAAAGT. CDR3 length equals 15 residues. The CDR3 nucleotides read TGTGCCAGCAGTTACATCTACAGGGCCAAAAACATTCAGTACTTC. Amino acid sequence: CASSYIYRAKNIQYF.